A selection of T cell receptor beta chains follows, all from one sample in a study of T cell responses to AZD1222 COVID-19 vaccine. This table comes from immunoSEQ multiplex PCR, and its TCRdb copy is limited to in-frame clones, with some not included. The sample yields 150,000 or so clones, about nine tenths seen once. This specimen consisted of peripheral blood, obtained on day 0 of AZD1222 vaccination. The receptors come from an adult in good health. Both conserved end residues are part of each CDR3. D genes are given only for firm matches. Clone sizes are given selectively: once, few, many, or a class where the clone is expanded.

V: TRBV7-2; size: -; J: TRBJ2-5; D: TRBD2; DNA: TGTGCCAGCAGCCTCGTAGCGGGGGGCCAAGAGACCCAGTACTTC; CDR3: CASSLVAGGQETQYF
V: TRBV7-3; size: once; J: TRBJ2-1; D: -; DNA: TGTGCCAGCAGCTTAGTGGAACAGCGATCCTACAATGAGCAGTTCTTC; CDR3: CASSLVEQRSYNEQFF
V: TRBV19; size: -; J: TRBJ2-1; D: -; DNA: TGTGCCAGTAAAACGGACTCTACCTACAATGAGCAGTTCTTC; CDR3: CASKTDSTYNEQFF
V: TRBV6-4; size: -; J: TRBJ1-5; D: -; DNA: TGTGCCAGCAGTGACTCAGAATATAGCAATCAGCCCCAGCATTTT; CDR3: CASSDSEYSNQPQHF
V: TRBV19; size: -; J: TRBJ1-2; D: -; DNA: TGTGCCAGTAGTTTGGCGGTTTTTAACTATGGCTACACCTTC; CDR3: CASSLAVFNYGYTF
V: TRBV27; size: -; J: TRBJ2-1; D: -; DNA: TGTGCCAGCAGTTGGGGGGTGGGTTCCTACAATGAGCAGTTCTTC; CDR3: CASSWGVGSYNEQFF
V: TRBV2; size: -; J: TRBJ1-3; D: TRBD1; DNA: TGTGCCAGCAGGAAAACAGGGGGTTTGGGAAACACCATATATTTT; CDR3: CASRKTGGLGNTIYF
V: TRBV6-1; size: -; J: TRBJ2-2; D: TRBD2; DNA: TGTGCCAGCAGTGAACTAAGGGAGGGAACCGGGGAGCTGTTTTTT; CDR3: CASSELREGTGELFF
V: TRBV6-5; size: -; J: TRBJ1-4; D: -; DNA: TGTGCCAGCAAAAGTGGGGGAACAGGGGAAAAACTGTTTTTT; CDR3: CASKSGGTGEKLFF
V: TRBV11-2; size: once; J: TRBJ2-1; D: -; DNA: TGTGCCAGCAGCTTAGTACCACTACAGGGTACTCACAATGAGCAGTTCTTC; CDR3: CASSLVPLQGTHNEQFF
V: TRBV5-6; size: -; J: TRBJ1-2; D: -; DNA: TGTGCCAGCAGCCGATGGGGGCAGAGAGGGAACTATGGCTACACCTTC; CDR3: CASSRWGQRGNYGYTF
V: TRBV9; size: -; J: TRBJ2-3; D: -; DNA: TGTGCCAGCAGCGTAGGGCGGGACTTCCGCACAGATACGCAGTATTTT; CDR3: CASSVGRDFRTDTQYF